One and the same sample provided the 5 T cell receptor beta chains below, sequenced in a study of cytomegalovirus exposure and HLA in healthy donors. PCR was performed using 60 Vbeta and 13 Jbeta primers. Sequenced by immunoSEQ multiplex PCR; TCRdb stores in-frame clones only, minus some. The top ten hold about 10% of the sample, which has under 200,000 clones, 82% seen once. Input material: PBMCs. The receptor set was obtained from a man aged 45-65 years in good health and CMV-seropositive.

V is TRBV30 and J is TRBJ1-1; possible D gene TRBD1, 6 bases. Germline V gene lookup returns CDR1 GTSNPN and CDR2 SVGIG (reference sequence). Trimming pared 3 bases from V and 1 base from J, leaving 18 bases between. The CDR3 has 16 amino acids. The CDR3 reads CAWSHLEATGNTEAFF. In DNA, the CDR3 is TGTGCCTGGAGCCACTTAGAAGCGACAGGGAACACTGAAGCTTTCTTT.

Only a few counts were recorded for this clone. The junction and the germline gene differ at one end; a read error may be behind it. The gene calls are TRBV6-5 and TRBJ1-2; D ambiguous. The germline CDR1 and CDR2 sequences are MNHEY and SVGAGI. The CDR3 length is 12 residues. The CDR3 reads CASRYSAGGYTF. The CDR3 nucleotides read TGTGCCAGCAGATACTCGGCGGGGGGCTACACCTTC.

The V gene is TRBV9, the J gene TRBJ1-1, with D tentatively TRBD1 (6 bases). V was cut by 2 bases and J by 1 base, with 12 bases left in between. The CDR3 totals 15 residues. Germline CDR1 is SGDLS and CDR2 is YYNGEE. CDR3 in amino acids: CASSVGDKANTEAFF. Written as DNA, the CDR3 is TGTGCCAGCAGCGTCGGGGACAAGGCGAACACTGAAGCTTTCTTT. Based on the CDR3 plus reference TRBV9 and TRBJ1-1, the full variable domain is DSGVTQTPKHLITATGQRVTLRCSPRSGDLSVYWYQQSLDQGLQFLIQYYNGEERAKGNILERFSAQQFPDLHSELNLSSLELGDSALYFCASSVGDKANTEAFFGQGTRLTVV.

This chain joins TRBV5-4 and TRBJ2-7, with 9 bases matching TRBD1. CDR1 is SGHNT and CDR2 is YYREEE in the germline V gene (reference sequence). The length of the CDR3 is 16 residues. V trimming: 4 bases; J trimming: 6 bases; junction bases outside the gene matches: 14. CDR3 loop: CASSPPGDRATGEQYF. In nucleotides, the CDR3 is TGTGCCAGCAGCCCCCCAGGGGACAGGGCGACGGGCGAGCAGTACTTC.

V and J are TRBV30 and TRBJ2-3; the match to TRBD1 covers 10 bases. The trim removed 5 bases at V and 4 bases at J, leaving 0 bases unmatched. The CDR3 is 12 residues long. The germline V gene has CDR1 GTSNPN and CDR2 SVGIG (reference sequence). For the CDR3, the DNA is TGTGCCTGGGACAGGGGGCCAGATACGCAGTATTTT. Translation gives CAWDRGPDTQYF.